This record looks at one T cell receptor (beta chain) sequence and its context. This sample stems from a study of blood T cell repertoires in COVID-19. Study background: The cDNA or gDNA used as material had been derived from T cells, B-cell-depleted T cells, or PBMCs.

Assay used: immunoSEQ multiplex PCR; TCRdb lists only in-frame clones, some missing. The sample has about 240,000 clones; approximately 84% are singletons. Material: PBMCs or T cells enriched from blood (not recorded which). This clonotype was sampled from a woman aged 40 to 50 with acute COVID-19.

The CDR3 DNA reads as TGTGCCAGCAGCGTAGAGGGACTAGCGGGGAGCCCCGGGGAGCTGTTTTTT. It yields the protein CASSVEGLAGSPGELFF. The chain is built from TRBV9 and TRBJ2-2; 13 nucleotides agree with TRBD2. The V and J ends lost 0 bases and 6 bases, in that order; junction bases with no gene match: 5. CDR1 is SGDLS and CDR2 is YYNGEE in the germline V gene. The CDR3 is 17 amino acids.